This T cell receptor (beta chain) derives from a study of cytomegalovirus exposure and HLA in healthy donors. In the study overall: Genetic ancestry analysis placed about 84% of the 398 donors that were genotyped in the Caucasian-associated cluster.

The V gene lost 1 base and the J gene lost 1 base, with 10 bases spanning the gap. This CDR3 region has 15 residues. Germline V lookup: CDR1 LGHNA, CDR2 YNFKEQ. 13 Jbeta primers and 60 Vbeta primers were used for the PCR. Sequencing used immunoSEQ multiplex PCR; TCRdb keeps in-frame clones, though not all of them. The sample records about 130,000 clones, roughly three quarters being singletons. General study points: In a later analysis, TCR beta V- and J-gene trimming showed a link to a missense DCLRE1C variant.

Notes on this clone: The antigen remains undetermined.

The chain couples TRBV4-2 to TRBJ1-1; tentatively, D is TRBD1 (6 bases). The source of this sequence is a woman in her sixties or seventies in good health and CMV-seronegative. The sequencing input was PBMCs. The DNA of the CDR3 is TGTGCCAGCAGCCAAGCGGGACACGCGAACACTGAAGCTTTCTTT. Protein product: CASSQAGHANTEAFF.